Below, 6 T cell receptor beta chains from the same sample are listed, as sequenced in a study of cytomegalovirus exposure and HLA in healthy donors. PCR amplification relied on 60 Vbeta primers (plus 13 Jbeta primers). Method: immunoSEQ multiplex PCR; TCRdb's copy keeps in-frame clones and lacks some. The sample carries over 150,000 clones, roughly 81% recorded once. Specimen: PBMCs. Receptor source: a girl between 5 and 17 years old in good health and CMV-seropositive.

CDR3 loop: CASRFTRQGIPYNEQFF. The CDR3 region has the DNA TGTGCCAGCAGATTTACCCGACAGGGGATCCCATACAATGAGCAGTTCTTC. The V gene is TRBV5-8, the J gene TRBJ2-1, with 8 bases fitting TRBD1. This CDR3 comprises 17 residues. Germline CDR1 SGHTS, CDR2 YDEGEE. V shed 5 bases, J shed 4 bases, and the junction held 14 bases outside the gene matches.

In nucleotides, the CDR3 is TGCAGCGTTGAAGATTGGGGGACAACCTCAATATATTTT. This gives the protein CSVEDWGTTSIYF. V gene TRBV29-1 combines with J gene TRBJ1-3; a weak D match, TRBD1 (6 bases). This CDR3 comprises 13 residues. Germline assignment: CDR1 SQVTM and CDR2 ANQGSEA. V dropped 0 bases and J dropped 13 bases, with 16 bases sitting between them. The whole variable domain, remainder taken from reference TRBV29-1 and TRBJ1-3, is SAVISQKPSRDICQRGTSLTIQCQVDSQVTMMFWYRQQPGQSLTLIATANQGSEATYESGFVIDKFPISRPNLTFSTLTVSNMSPEDSSIYLCSVEDWGTTSIYFGEGSWLTVV.

For this clone: Here the CDR3 omits its conserved ending phenylalanine or tryptophan, so a read error is the likely source. It is unclear where the CDR3 begins or ends on the DNA, so no DNA is shown, and the CDR3 is as TCRdb lists it. This chain connects TRBV20-1 to TRBJ1-1; the D call TRBD1 from the table was never checked on the DNA. Germline CDR1 reads DFQATT; CDR2 reads SNEGSKA (reference sequence). Counting both end residues, the CDR3 totals 9 amino acids. The CDR3 loop reads CSTQLRGLV.

The J gene is TRBJ2-2, the V gene TRBV13; tentative D call: TRBD2 (6 bases). Trimming cost V 0 bases and J 5 bases, with 10 bases left between them. The CDR3 runs to 15 residues. CDR1 and CDR2 from the germline V gene are PRHDT and FYEKMQ (reference sequence). This chain's CDR3 is CASSLGLGGTGELFF. The CDR3, as DNA: TGTGCCAGCAGCTTAGGATTGGGGGGAACCGGGGAGCTGTTTTTT.

The chain is built from TRBV15 and TRBJ1-1; D uncertain. V lost 4 bases to trimming and J lost 4 bases, with 10 bases between them. Germline loops: CDR1 LNHNV, CDR2 YYDKDF (reference sequence). The CDR3 totals 13 residues. The CDR3 region has the DNA TGTGCCACCAGCATCCGACTGGCCACTGAAGCTTTCTTT. This translates into CATSIRLATEAFF.

The V call is TRBV18, the J call TRBJ2-4; a possible D gene is TRBD1 (6 bases). V was shortened by 3 bases and J by 0 bases, with 9 bases between the two germline ends. The germline CDR1 and CDR2 sequences are KGHSH and LQKENI. This CDR3 is built from 15 residues. The CDR3 here is CASSPGALAKNIQYF. The CDR3 DNA reads as TGTGCCAGCTCACCGGGGGCTCTAGCCAAAAACATTCAGTACTTC.